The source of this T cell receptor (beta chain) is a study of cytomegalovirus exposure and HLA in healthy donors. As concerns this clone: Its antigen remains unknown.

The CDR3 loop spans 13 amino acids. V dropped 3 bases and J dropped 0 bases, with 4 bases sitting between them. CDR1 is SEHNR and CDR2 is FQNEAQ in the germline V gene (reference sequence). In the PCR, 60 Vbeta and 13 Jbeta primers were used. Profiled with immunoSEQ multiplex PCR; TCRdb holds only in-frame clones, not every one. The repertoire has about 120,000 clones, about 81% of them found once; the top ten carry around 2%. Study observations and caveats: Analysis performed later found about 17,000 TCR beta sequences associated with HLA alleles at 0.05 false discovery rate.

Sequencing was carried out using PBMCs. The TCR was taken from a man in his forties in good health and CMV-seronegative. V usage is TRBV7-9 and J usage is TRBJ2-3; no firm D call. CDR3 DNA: TGTGCCAGCAGCTTGGCTAGCACAGATACGCAGTATTTT. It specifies CASSLASTDTQYF.